This T cell receptor (beta chain) is from a study of CD8 T cells in ankylosing spondylitis. Findings and limits, study-wide: Within ankylosing spondylitis blood, a TCR beta motif made up of roughly eight highly homologous variants appeared to be characteristic. Reactive arthritis synovial fluid and blood previously showed some of these motif variants. According to the report, clones linked to the disease were significantly enriched in matched synovial fluid samples taken from ankylosing spondylitis patients.

Details on this clonotype: The antigen remains unidentified. A much larger clone differs by one base, so this may be a read error.

Each TCR beta library was made by quantitative 5'-RACE that incorporated molecular barcodes. TCRdb fed the 5' RACE reads into MiXCR, producing one record per CDR3 protein. The sample shows some 120,000 distinct CDR3 sequences, approximately 13% of them seen only once. The CDR3 covers 13 residues. In germline, CDR1 is DFQATT, CDR2 SNEGSKA (reference sequence). Between the trimmed V and J ends, which lost 0 bases and 5 bases, there was a span of 9 bases. This clonotype was obtained from a female donor with ankylosing spondylitis or in good health (not recorded which). Sequenced: blood, either unsorted or a sorted T cell fraction (not recorded which). This rearrangement joins TRBV20-1 to TRBJ2-3; D remains unclear. The CDR3 DNA follows: TGCAGTGCTAGAGATTCGGCCATAGATACGCAGTATTTT. It codes for CSARDSAIDTQYF.